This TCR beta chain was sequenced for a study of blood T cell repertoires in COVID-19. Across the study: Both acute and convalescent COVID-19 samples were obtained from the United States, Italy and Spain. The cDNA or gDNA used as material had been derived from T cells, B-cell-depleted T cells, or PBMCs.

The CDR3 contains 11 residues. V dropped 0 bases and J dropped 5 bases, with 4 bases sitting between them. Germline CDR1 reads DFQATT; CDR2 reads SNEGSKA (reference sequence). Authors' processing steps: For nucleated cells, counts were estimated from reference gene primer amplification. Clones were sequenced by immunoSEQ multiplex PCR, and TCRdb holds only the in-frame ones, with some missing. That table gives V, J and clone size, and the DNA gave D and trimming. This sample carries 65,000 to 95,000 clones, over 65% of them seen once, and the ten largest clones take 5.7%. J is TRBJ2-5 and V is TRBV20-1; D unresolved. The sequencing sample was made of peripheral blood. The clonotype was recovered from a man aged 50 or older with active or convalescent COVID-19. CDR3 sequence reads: CSARDAETQYF. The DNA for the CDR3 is TGCAGTGCTAGAGATGCGGAGACCCAGTACTTC.